The 26 T cell receptor beta chains below were found in one sample sequenced in a study of blood T cell repertoires in COVID-19. Repertoires were generated with immunoSEQ multiplex PCR, while TCRdb's copy carries only in-frame clones and drops some. The profile covers hundreds of thousands of clones, with 65% to 90% appearing a single time and around 7.2% taken by the ten largest. Sequencing was done on a sample of peripheral blood. The receptors come from a human donor in a cohort sampled during active COVID-19.

The rearrangement joins TRBV5-5 to TRBJ2-1, with 7 bases matching TRBD2. The V segment lost 3 bases and the J segment 5 bases; nucleotides outside the gene matches: 8. The CDR3 consists of 15 residues. Germline V gene lookup returns CDR1 SGHKS and CDR2 YYEKEE (reference sequence). The CDR3 DNA sequence: TGTGCCAGCAGCTGGGGAGGACTAGAAAACAATGAGCAGTTCTTC. Encoded protein: CASSWGGLENNEQFF.

This clone was seen only a few times. V and J are TRBV6-5 and TRBJ1-6; D not resolved. Trimming left V 0 bases short and J 10 bases short, with 10 bases between. The CDR3 extends over 14 amino acids. The germline V gene encodes CDR1 MNHEY and CDR2 SVGAGI. DNA for the CDR3: TGTGCCAGCAGTTACTCCGGCGGGTTCTCACCCCTCCACTTT. Protein product: CASSYSGGFSPLHF.

The J gene is TRBJ2-3, the V gene TRBV4-1, with TRBD2 identical over 9 bases. With 1 base clipped from V and 6 bases from J, the junction kept 8 bases outside the gene matches. From germline, CDR1 is MGHRA and CDR2 YSYEKL. This CDR3 has 16 residues. The CDR3 DNA is TGCGCCAGCAGCCAAGTTGGCGGGGGGGCCATGGATACGCAGTATTTT. Protein: CASSQVGGGAMDTQYF.

This chain uses TRBV19 with TRBJ1-1, with 9 bases matching TRBD1. The CDR3 is made up of 15 amino acids. The germline V gene has CDR1 LNHDA and CDR2 SQIVND (reference sequence). Germline trimming cut 4 bases from V and 7 bases from J; bases unmatched to any gene: 10. CDR3 sequence reads: CASSTRDRVVGEAFF. Here the CDR3 DNA reads TGTGCCAGTAGTACCCGGGACAGGGTTGTGGGTGAAGCTTTCTTT.

This clone was counted a single time. CDR3 sequence reads: CASSEARGGSTEAFF. The CDR3 region has the DNA TGTGCCAGCAGTGAAGCGCGAGGGGGAAGCACTGAAGCTTTCTTT. The chain combines TRBV6-1 with TRBJ1-1; a weak D match, TRBD1 (6 bases). Trimming took 0 bases from V and 4 from J, leaving 12 bases between them. The CDR3 has 15 residues. CDR1 MNHNS and CDR2 SASEGT come from the germline V gene.

This chain joins TRBV5-5 and TRBJ2-3, with 9 bases matching TRBD2. The CDR3 runs 16 residues. The V and J ends lost 0 bases and 2 bases, in that order; junction bases with no gene match: 4. The germline V gene encodes CDR1 SGHKS and CDR2 YYEKEE (reference sequence). The CDR3 DNA reads TGTGCCAGCAGCTTGGTTCTAGCGGGGAACACAGATACGCAGTATTTT. It yields the protein CASSLVLAGNTDTQYF.

The chain carries TRBV29-1 and TRBJ1-2; D gene uncertain. Germline V gene sequence: CDR1 SQVTM, CDR2 ANQGSEA. Trimming shortened V by 1 base and J by 8 bases, and 20 bases separated the two germline ends. The CDR3 runs 15 residues. Written as DNA, the CDR3 is TGCAGCGTTGAAGGTAGCGGGGAGGGCCGTGGGGGCTACACCTTC. Amino acids: CSVEGSGEGRGGYTF.

This clone was seen just once. The gene calls are TRBV20-1 and TRBJ2-1, with TRBD2 matching over 8 bases. The junction had 11 bases not matched to a gene; V was cut back by 3 bases and J by 10 bases. Looked up from germline, CDR1 is DFQATT and CDR2 is SNEGSKA (reference sequence). The CDR3 sequence is 14 residues long. CDR3 sequence reads: CSASKRGRIWEQFF. CDR3 DNA: TGCAGTGCTAGTAAGCGGGGGCGCATTTGGGAGCAGTTCTTC.

In this sample, this clone turned up once. The chain has TRBV29-1 and TRBJ2-3; D ambiguous. The CDR3 covers 14 residues. V was shortened by 3 bases and J by 1 base, with 11 bases between the two germline ends. CDR1 and CDR2 from the germline V gene are SQVTM and ANQGSEA. CDR3 nucleotides: TGCAGCGTTGATGGAGTGTCCGGCACAGATACGCAGTATTTT. Protein sequence: CSVDGVSGTDTQYF.

This chain's CDR3 is CATSDRDRGLGYTF. The DNA of the CDR3 is TGTGCCACCAGTGATCGGGACAGGGGGCTTGGCTACACCTTC. The chain couples TRBV24-1 to TRBJ1-2; TRBD1 matches at 12 bases. V trimming: 3 bases; J trimming: 7 bases; junction bases outside the gene matches: 2. The CDR3 is 14 amino acids. Germline CDR1 KGHDR, CDR2 SFDVKD.

This chain joins TRBV6-6 and TRBJ1-5, with D tentatively TRBD1 (5 bases). The germline gives CDR1 MNHNY, CDR2 SVGAGI (reference sequence). The CDR3 spans 15 residues. The V end was cut by 6 bases, the J end by 5 bases, with 17 bases between. CDR3 nucleotide sequence: TGTGCCAGCAGGCAGGGAAATATTGACTATCAGCCCCAGCATTTT. This encodes CASRQGNIDYQPQHF.

CDR3 sequence: CASTRPPGTGSMNTEAFF. The CDR3, as DNA: TGTGCCAGCACCAGACCCCCCGGGACAGGGTCCATGAACACTGAAGCTTTCTTT. The rearrangement uses TRBV7-2 and TRBJ1-1; 9 bases are shared with TRBD1. V was pared by 7 bases and J by 0 bases, with 15 bases of the junction left unmatched. Germline CDR1 SGHTA, CDR2 FQGNSA. This CDR3 is built from 18 residues.

The chain joins TRBV10-3 to TRBJ1-1; D gene uncertain. The V and J ends lost 5 bases and 1 base respectively, with 14 bases between them. CDR1 ENHRY and CDR2 SYGVKD come from the germline V gene. The CDR3 is made up of 15 amino acids. CDR3 residues: CAISLVPPGNTEAFF. The CDR3 region has the DNA TGTGCCATCAGTTTAGTGCCACCGGGGAACACTGAAGCTTTCTTT.

Only a few counts were recorded for this clone. The chain's CDR3 is CASSLGNQWNSPLHF. As DNA, the CDR3 is TGTGCCAGCAGCTTGGGCAATCAGTGGAATTCACCCCTCCACTTT. The chain carries TRBV5-4 and TRBJ1-6; no clear D gene. This CDR3 comprises 15 residues. The V end was cut by 0 bases, the J end by 7 bases, with 11 bases between. Germline CDR1 SGHNT, CDR2 YYREEE (reference sequence).

V gene TRBV11-2 combines with J gene TRBJ2-7; 7 bases agree with TRBD1. The V segment lost 2 bases and the J segment 5 bases; nucleotides outside the gene matches: 9. CDR3 length: 15 amino acids. Germline-derived CDR1 and CDR2 are SGHAT and FQNNGV. The CDR3 region is CASSLLQDRTHEQYF. The DNA for the CDR3 is TGTGCCAGCAGCTTACTACAGGACAGGACCCACGAGCAGTACTTC.

V is TRBV7-9 and J is TRBJ2-3, with TRBD1 matching 9 bases. The CDR3 loop spans 16 amino acids. The germline V gene has CDR1 SEHNR and CDR2 FQNEAQ (reference sequence). V gave up 5 bases and J gave up 3 bases; unmatched junction bases: 9. The CDR3 DNA sequence: TGTGCCAGCAGCCGACACAGGGGGCCGGGAACAGATACGCAGTATTTT. Its translation: CASSRHRGPGTDTQYF.

The J gene is TRBJ1-3, the V gene TRBV3-1 (or the pseudogene TRBV3-2); possibly TRBD1 for D (6 bases). Germline CDR1 and CDR2: LGHDT and YNNKEL (reference sequence). This CDR3 contains 13 residues. Trimming took 6 bases from V and 0 from J, leaving 6 bases between them. The CDR3 sequence is CASRQGSGNTIYF. The CDR3, as DNA: TGTGCCAGCAGACAGGGCTCTGGAAACACCATATATTTT.

The chain combines TRBV15 with TRBJ2-3, with D possibly matching TRBD1 (5 bases). V shed 5 bases and J shed 0 bases, with 12 bases lying between them. The CDR3 is 15 amino acids. Germline V gives CDR1 LNHNV, CDR2 YYDKDF (reference sequence). This CDR3 is CATSFRGLSTDTQYF. DNA of the CDR3: TGTGCCACCAGCTTTAGGGGCCTAAGCACAGATACGCAGTATTTT.

This chain joins TRBV14 and TRBJ1-1, with TRBD1 matching 8 bases. The CDR3 spans 15 residues. Germline V gene data show CDR1 as SGHDN and CDR2 as FVKESK. V lost 4 bases to trimming and J lost 1 base; unmatched junction nucleotides: 5. The CDR3 protein is CASSLSGTGNTEAFF. CDR3 DNA sequence: TGTGCCAGCAGCCTGTCCGGGACAGGGAACACTGAAGCTTTCTTT. Together with reference TRBV14 and TRBJ1-1, the CDR3 gives the full variable domain: EAGVTQFPSHSVIEKGQTVTLRCDPISGHDNLYWYRRVMGKEIKFLLHFVKESKQDESGMPNNRFLAERTGGTYSTLKVQPAELEDSGVYFCASSLSGTGNTEAFFGQGTRLTVV.

This clone was seen more than once but under ten times. The chain has TRBV11-2 and TRBJ1-6; D might be TRBD1 (5 bases). The germline V gene has CDR1 SGHAT and CDR2 FQNNGV. The ends were cut back, 5 bases at V and 1 base at J, with 9 bases in the middle. This CDR3 has 15 residues. CDR3 coding DNA: TGTGCCAGCAGCCTCGGGACTTCCTATAATTCACCCCTCCACTTT. Translated: CASSLGTSYNSPLHF.

The V and J genes are TRBV19 and TRBJ1-6, with D perhaps TRBD1 (6 bases). There are 14 residues in the CDR3. Germline V gene data show CDR1 as LNHDA and CDR2 as SQIVND (reference sequence). Trimming took 6 bases from V and 9 from J, leaving 15 bases between them. CDR3 in amino acids: CASRPRGPSSPLHF. CDR3 coding DNA: TGTGCCAGTAGACCGCGGGGGCCGAGTTCACCCCTCCACTTT.

The chain has TRBV6-5 and TRBJ2-2; TRBD1 aligns across 7 bases. With V trimmed by 4 bases and J by 4 bases, 6 bases remained unmatched. The CDR3 runs to 15 residues. The germline V gene has CDR1 MNHEY and CDR2 SVGAGI. This chain's CDR3 is CASSSNRGVTGELFF. CDR3 nucleotide sequence: TGTGCCAGCAGTTCAAACAGGGGTGTCACCGGGGAGCTGTTTTTT.

This chain uses TRBV6-1 with TRBJ2-1, with D hard to call. Trimming removed 5 bases at V and 6 bases at J, with 5 bases between. The germline V gene encodes CDR1 MNHNS and CDR2 SASEGT. The CDR3 runs 11 residues. DNA of the CDR3: TGTGCCAGCAGTTCAATCAATGAGCAGTTCTTC. Amino acid sequence: CASSSINEQFF.

The rearrangement uses TRBV9 and TRBJ2-3; D might be TRBD2 (6 bases). The CDR3 is 17 residues long. The germline V gene encodes CDR1 SGDLS and CDR2 YYNGEE. V lost 0 bases, J lost 2 bases, and 16 bases lay in between. The DNA of the CDR3 is TGTGCCAGCAGCGTAGAGGAGGGCTGGCAGAACACAGATACGCAGTATTTT. Protein product: CASSVEEGWQNTDTQYF.

The chain combines TRBV18 with TRBJ2-7; 7 bases align to TRBD1. After removal of 5 bases from V and 3 bases from J, the junction contained 4 bases not matched to a gene. This CDR3 has 13 residues. Per the germline V gene, CDR1 is KGHSH and CDR2 is LQKENI. For the CDR3, the DNA is TGTGCCAGCTCAACCGGGACAGACTACGAGCAGTACTTC. Translation: CASSTGTDYEQYF.

The J gene is TRBJ1-1, the V gene TRBV7-2; tentatively, D is TRBD1 (5 bases). Trimming left V 4 bases short and J 0 bases short, with 12 bases between. Germline CDR1 reads SGHTA; CDR2 reads FQGNSA. CDR3 length: 15 amino acids. Here the CDR3 DNA reads TGTGCCAGCAGCTCACAGACAGTAATGAACACTGAAGCTTTCTTT. Translated: CASSSQTVMNTEAFF.